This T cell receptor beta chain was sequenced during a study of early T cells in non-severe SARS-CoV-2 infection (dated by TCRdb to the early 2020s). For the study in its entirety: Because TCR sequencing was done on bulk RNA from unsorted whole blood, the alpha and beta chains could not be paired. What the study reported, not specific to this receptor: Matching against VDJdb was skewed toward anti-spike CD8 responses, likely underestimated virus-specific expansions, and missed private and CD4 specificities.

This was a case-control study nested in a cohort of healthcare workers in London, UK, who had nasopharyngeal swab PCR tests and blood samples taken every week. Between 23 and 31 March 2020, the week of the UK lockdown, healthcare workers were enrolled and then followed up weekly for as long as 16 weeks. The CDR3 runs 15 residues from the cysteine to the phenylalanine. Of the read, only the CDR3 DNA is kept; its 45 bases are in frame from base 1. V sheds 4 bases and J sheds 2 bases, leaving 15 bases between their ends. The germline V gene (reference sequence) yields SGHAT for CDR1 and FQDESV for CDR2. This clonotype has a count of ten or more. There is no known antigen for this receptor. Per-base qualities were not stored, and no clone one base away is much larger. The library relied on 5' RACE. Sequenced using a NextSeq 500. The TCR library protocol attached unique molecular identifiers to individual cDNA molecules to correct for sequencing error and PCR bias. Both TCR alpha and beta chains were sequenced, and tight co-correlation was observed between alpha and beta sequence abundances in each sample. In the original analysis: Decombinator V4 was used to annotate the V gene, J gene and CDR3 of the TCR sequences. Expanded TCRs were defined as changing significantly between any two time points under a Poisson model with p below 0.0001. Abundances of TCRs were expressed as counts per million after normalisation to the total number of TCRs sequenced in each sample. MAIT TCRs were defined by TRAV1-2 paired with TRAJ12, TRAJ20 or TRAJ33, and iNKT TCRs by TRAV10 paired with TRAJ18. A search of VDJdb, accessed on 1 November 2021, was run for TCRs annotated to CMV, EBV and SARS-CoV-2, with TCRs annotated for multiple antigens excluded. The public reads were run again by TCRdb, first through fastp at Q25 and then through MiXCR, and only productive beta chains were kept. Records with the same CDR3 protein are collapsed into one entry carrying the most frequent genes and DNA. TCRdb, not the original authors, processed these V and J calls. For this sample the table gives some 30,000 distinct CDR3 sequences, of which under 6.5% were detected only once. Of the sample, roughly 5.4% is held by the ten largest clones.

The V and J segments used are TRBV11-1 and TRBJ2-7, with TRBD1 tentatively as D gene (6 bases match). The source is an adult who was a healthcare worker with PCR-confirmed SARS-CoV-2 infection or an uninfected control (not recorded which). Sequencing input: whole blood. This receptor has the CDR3 CASSSQTGSAYEQYF. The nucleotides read TGTGCCAGCAGCTCGCAGACAGGATCCGCCTACGAGCAGTACTTC.